This T cell receptor beta chain was observed in a study of naive and memory T cell subsets. This clonotype was recorded many times. The beta constant-region primer was an equimolar mix of two oligonucleotides covering TRBC1 and TRBC2. The ligated cDNA underwent four PCR rounds using SP2 and nested alpha and beta constant-region primers. Using its own MiXCR run on the UMI-ligation and nested PCR reads, TCRdb lists one record per CDR3 protein. The repertoire holds 30,000 to 40,000 distinct CDR3 sequences, with 15% to 20% as singletons. Trimming at V came to 4 bases and at J to 5 bases, leaving 5 bases not matched to a gene. The CDR3 is made up of 15 amino acids. Germline loops: CDR1 SGHTA, CDR2 FQGNSA.

The sample comprised effector memory CD4+ T cells from blood. The subset is: effector memory, CD45RA- CD27-. This clonotype was sampled from a human donor in good health. The J gene is TRBJ2-5, the V gene TRBV7-2, with TRBD2 identical over 12 bases. The CDR3 region has the DNA TGTGCCAGCAGCTCCCCTAGCGGGAGGGTGGAGACCCAGTACTTC. Translated, it gives CASSSPSGRVETQYF.